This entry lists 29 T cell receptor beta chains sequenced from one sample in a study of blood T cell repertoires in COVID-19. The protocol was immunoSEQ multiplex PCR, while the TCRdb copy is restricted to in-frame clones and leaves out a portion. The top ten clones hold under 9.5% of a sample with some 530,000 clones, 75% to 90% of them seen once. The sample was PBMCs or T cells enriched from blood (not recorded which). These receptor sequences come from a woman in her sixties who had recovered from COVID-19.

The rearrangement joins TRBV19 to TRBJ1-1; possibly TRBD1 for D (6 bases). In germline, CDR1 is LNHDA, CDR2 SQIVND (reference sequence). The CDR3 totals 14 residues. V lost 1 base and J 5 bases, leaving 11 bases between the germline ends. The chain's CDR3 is CASSIVGAQTEAFF. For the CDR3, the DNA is TGTGCCAGTAGTATAGTGGGGGCTCAGACTGAAGCTTTCTTT.

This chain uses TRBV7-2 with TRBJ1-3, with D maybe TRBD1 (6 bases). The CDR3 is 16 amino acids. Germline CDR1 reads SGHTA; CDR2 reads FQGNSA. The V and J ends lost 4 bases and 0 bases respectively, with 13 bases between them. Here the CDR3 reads CASSSQGLISGNTIYF. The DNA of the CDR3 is TGTGCCAGCAGCTCTCAGGGGCTCATCTCTGGAAACACCATATATTTT.

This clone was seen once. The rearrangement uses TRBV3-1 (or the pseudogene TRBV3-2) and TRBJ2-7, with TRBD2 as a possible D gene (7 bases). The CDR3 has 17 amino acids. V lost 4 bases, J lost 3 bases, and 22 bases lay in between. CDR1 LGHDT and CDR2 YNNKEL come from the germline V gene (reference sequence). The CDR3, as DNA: TGTGCCAGCAGCCCCTTTTCGGGTGGCGGGGGCCTCTACGAGCAGTACTTC. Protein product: CASSPFSGGGGLYEQYF.

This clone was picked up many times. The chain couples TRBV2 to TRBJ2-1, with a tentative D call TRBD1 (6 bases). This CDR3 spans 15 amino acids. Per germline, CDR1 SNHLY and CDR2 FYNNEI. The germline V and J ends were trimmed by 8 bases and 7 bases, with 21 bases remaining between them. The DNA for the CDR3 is TGTGCCAGCGCGAACACCGGGACAAGAACTAATGAGCAGTTCTTC. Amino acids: CASANTGTRTNEQFF.

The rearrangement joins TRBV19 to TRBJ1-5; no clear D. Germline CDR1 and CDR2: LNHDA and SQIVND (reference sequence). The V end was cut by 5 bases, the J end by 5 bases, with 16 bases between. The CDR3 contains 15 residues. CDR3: CASSFTAPKYQPQHF. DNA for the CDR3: TGTGCCAGTAGTTTCACTGCACCTAAATATCAGCCCCAGCATTTT.

CDR3 sequence (DNA): TGTGCCAGCAGTCCCTCAGGGTACACTGAAGCTTTCTTT. As protein: CASSPSGYTEAFF. The chain links TRBV6-5 to TRBJ1-1; TRBD1 is a possible D gene (5 bases). This CDR3 region has 13 residues. V gave up 5 bases and J gave up 3 bases, with 10 bases separating them. Germline V gene data show CDR1 as MNHEY and CDR2 as SVGAGI.

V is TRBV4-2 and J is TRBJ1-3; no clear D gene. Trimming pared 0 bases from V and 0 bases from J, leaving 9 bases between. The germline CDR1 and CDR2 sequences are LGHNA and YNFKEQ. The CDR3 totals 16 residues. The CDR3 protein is CASSQDRRNSGNTIYF. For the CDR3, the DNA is TGTGCCAGCAGCCAAGATAGGAGGAACTCTGGAAACACCATATATTTT.

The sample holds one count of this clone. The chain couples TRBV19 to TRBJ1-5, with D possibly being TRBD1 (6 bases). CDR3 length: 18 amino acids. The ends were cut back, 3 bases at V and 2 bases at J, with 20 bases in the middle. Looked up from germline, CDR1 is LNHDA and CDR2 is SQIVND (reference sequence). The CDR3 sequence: CASSISQGSRLGNQPQHF. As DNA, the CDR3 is TGTGCCAGTAGTATCAGTCAGGGGTCTCGACTGGGCAATCAGCCCCAGCATTTT. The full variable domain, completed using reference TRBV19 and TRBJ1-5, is DGGITQSPKYLFRKEGQNVTLSCEQNLNHDAMYWYRQDPGQGLRLIYYSQIVNDFQKGDIAEGYSVSREKKESFPLTVTSAQKNPTAFYLCASSISQGSRLGNQPQHFGDGTRLSIL.

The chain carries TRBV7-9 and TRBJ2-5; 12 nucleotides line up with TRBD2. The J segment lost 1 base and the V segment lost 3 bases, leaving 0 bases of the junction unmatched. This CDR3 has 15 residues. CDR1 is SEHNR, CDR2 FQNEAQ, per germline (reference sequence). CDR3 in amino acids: CASSLGLAGQETQYF. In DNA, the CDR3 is TGTGCCAGCAGCTTGGGACTAGCGGGCCAAGAGACCCAGTACTTC.

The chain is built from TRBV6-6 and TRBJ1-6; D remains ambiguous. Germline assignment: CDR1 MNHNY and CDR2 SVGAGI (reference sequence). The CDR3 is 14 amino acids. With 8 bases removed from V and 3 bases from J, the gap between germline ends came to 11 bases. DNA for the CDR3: TGTGCCAGCGGTTCGGGGAGCTATAATTCACCCCTCCACTTT. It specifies CASGSGSYNSPLHF.

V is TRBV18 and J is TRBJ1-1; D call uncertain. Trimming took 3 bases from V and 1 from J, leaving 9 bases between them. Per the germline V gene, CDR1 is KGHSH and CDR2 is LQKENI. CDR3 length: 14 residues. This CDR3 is CASSPSSGNTEAFF. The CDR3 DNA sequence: TGTGCCAGCTCACCCTCCTCAGGGAACACTGAAGCTTTCTTT.

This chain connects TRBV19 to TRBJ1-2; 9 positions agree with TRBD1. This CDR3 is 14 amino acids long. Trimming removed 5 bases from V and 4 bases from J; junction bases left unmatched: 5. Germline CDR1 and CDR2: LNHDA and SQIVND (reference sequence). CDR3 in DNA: TGTGCCAGTAGTGCCGGGACAGGGCCCTATGGCTACACCTTC. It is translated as CASSAGTGPYGYTF.

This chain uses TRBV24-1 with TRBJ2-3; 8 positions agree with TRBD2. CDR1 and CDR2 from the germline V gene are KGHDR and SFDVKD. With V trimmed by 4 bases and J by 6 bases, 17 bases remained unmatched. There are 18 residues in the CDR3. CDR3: CATSESGVRVAGTDTQYF. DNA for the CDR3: TGTGCCACCAGTGAGAGTGGAGTGAGGGTAGCGGGGACCGATACGCAGTATTTT.

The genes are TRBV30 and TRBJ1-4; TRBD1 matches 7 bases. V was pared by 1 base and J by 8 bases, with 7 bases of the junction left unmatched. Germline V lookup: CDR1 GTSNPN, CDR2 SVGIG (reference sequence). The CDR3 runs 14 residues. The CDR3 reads CAWSGRGRREKLFF. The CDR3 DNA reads TGTGCCTGGAGTGGGAGGGGGCGTCGGGAAAAACTGTTTTTT.

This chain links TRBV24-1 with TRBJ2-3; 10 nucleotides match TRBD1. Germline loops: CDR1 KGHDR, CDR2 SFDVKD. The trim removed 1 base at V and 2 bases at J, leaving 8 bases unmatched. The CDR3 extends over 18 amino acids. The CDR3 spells CATSDFRTGGGSTDTQYF. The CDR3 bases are TGTGCCACCAGTGATTTCCGGACAGGGGGGGGCTCCACAGATACGCAGTATTTT.

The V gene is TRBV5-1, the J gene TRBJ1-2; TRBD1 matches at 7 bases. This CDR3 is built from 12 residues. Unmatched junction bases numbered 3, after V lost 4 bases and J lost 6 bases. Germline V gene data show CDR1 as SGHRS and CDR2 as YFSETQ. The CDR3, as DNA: TGCGCCAGCAGCGCGGGACAGAATGGCTACACCTTC. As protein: CASSAGQNGYTF.

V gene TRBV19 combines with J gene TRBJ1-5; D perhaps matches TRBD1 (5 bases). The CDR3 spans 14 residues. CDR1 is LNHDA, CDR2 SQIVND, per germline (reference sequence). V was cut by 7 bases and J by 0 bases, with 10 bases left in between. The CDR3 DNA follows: TGTGCCAGTATGGGGCTTAGTAGCAATCAGCCCCAGCATTTT. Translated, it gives CASMGLSSNQPQHF.

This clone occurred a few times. The CDR3 reads CASRREGRNEQYF. DNA of the CDR3: TGTGCCAGCCGAAGGGAGGGGAGGAACGAGCAGTACTTC. V usage is TRBV27 and J usage is TRBJ2-7; TRBD2 matches 7 bases. The CDR3 length is 13 residues. Germline V CDR1 and CDR2: MNHEY, SMNVEV (reference sequence). V gave up 8 bases and J gave up 5 bases; unmatched junction bases: 9.

The CDR3 region is CASSLRGGELFF. The CDR3 DNA reads TGTGCCAGCAGCCTCAGGGGGGGGGAGCTGTTTTTT. V and J are TRBV2 and TRBJ2-2; 7 bases align to TRBD1. Germline trimming cut 6 bases from V and 8 bases from J; bases unmatched to any gene: 3. Germline CDR1 SNHLY, CDR2 FYNNEI. The CDR3 is made up of 12 amino acids.

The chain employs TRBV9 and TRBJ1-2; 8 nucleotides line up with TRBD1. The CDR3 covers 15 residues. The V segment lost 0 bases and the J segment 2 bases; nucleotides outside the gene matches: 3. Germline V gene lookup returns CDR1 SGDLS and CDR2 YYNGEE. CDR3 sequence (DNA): TGTGCCAGCAGCGTAGTAGCAGGGGGCAACTATGGCTACACCTTC. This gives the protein CASSVVAGGNYGYTF.

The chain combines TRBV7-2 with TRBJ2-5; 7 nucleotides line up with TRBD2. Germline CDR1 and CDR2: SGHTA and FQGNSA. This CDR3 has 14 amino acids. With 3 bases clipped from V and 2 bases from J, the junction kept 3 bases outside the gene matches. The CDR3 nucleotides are TGTGCCAGCAGCTTTGAGCGGGGACAAGAGACCCAGTACTTC. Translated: CASSFERGQETQYF.

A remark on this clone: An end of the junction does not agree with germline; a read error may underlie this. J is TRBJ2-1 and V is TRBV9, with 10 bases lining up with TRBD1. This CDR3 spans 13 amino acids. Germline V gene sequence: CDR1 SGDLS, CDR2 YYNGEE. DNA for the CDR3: TGTGCCGCCGGGACAGGGGTTTACAGTGAGCAGTTCTTC. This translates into CAAGTGVYSEQFF. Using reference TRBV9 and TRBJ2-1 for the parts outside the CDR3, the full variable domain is DSGVTQTPKHLITATGQRVTLRCSPRSGDLSVYWYQQSLDQGLQFLIQYYNGEERAKGNILERFSAQQFPDLHSELNLSSLELGDSALYFCAAGTGVYSEQFFGPGTRLTVL.

For the CDR3, the DNA is TGCAGTGCTCAGGGGTACGCTGAAGCTTTCTTT. Protein: CSAQGYAEAFF. V is TRBV20-1 and J is TRBJ1-1; D is perhaps TRBD1 (6 bases). This CDR3 comprises 11 residues. Germline CDR1 DFQATT, CDR2 SNEGSKA (reference sequence). The V and J ends lost 5 bases and 6 bases respectively, with 10 bases between them.

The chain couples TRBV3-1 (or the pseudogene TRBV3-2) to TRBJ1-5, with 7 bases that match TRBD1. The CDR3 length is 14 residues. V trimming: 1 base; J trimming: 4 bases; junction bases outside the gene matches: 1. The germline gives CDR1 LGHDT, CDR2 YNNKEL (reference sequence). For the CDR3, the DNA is TGTGCCAGCAGCCAAGGGGACAGAAATCAGCCCCAGCATTTT. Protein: CASSQGDRNQPQHF.

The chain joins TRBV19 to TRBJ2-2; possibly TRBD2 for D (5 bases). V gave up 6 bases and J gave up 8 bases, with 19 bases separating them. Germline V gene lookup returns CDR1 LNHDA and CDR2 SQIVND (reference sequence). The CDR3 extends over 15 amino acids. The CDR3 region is CASRPGGNPGGELFF. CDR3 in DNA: TGTGCCAGTAGGCCCGGAGGCAACCCGGGGGGGGAGCTGTTTTTT.

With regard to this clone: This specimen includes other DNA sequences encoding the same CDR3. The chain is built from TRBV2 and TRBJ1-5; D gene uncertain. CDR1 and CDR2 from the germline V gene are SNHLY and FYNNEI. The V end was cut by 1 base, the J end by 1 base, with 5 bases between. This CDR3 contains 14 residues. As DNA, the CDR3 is TGTGCCAGCAGTGAAGGGCAGAGCAATCAGCCCCAGCATTTT. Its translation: CASSEGQSNQPQHF.

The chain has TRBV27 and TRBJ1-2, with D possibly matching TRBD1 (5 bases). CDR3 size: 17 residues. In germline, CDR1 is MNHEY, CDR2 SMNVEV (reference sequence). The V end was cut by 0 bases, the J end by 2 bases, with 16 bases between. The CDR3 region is CASSLSYWQGLNYGYTF. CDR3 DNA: TGTGCCAGCAGTTTATCGTACTGGCAGGGACTAAACTATGGCTACACCTTC.

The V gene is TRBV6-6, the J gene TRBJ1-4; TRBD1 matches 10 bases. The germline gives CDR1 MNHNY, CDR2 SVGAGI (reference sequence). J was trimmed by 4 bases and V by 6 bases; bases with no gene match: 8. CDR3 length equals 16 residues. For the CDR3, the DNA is TGTGCCAGCAGACCGGGACAGGGGCTTTATAATGAAAAACTGTTTTTT. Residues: CASRPGQGLYNEKLFF.

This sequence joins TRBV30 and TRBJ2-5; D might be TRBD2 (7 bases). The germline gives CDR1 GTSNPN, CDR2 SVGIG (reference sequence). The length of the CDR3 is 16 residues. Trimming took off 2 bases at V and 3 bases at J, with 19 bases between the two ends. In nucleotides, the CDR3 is TGTGCCTGGAGTACTTTCGGGGGGCCCGGTAAAGAGACCCAGTACTTC. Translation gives CAWSTFGGPGKETQYF.